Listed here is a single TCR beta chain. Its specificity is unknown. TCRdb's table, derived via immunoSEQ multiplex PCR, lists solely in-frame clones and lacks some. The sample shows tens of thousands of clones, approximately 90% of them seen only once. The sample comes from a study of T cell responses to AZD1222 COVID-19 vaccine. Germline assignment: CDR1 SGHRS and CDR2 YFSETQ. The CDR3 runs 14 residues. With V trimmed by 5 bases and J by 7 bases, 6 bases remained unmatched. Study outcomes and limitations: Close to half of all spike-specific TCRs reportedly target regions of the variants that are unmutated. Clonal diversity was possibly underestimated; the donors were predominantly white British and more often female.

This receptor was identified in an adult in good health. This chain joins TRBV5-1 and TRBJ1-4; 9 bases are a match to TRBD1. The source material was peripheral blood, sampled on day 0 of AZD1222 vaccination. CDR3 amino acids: CASRIGTGSEKLFF. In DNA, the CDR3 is TGCGCCAGCAGGATCGGGACAGGGAGTGAAAAACTGTTTTTT. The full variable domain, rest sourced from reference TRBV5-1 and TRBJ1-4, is KAGVTQTPRYLIKTRGQQVTLSCSPISGHRSVSWYQQTPGQGLQFLFEYFSETQRNKGNFPGRFSGRQFSNSRSEMNVSTLELGDSALYLCASRIGTGSEKLFFGSGTQLSVL.